A single sample gave rise to the 29 T cell receptor beta chains below, sequenced in a study of shared clonotypes between healthy human individuals (TCRdb year 2020). Library method: the immunoSEQ multiplex PCR assay. This is the immuneACCESS table as TCRdb keeps it, with only in-frame sequences that have V and J called. A part of the clones is gone; compared with another copy, unresolved V genes explain less than half, and the rest is unexplained. In this sample the table shows approximately 1.4 million clones, 95% to 99% of which occur a single time. The ten largest clonotypes hold 0.4% to 0.55% of the sample. Source material: naive CD4+ T cells sorted from blood. What the cell subset or site label conveys for this sample: CD45RA+ positively selected. These receptors originate from a man aged 25 to 40 in good health.

This clone has just one count. V is TRBV6-4 and J is TRBJ1-1; no clear D gene. Germline V gene sequence: CDR1 MRHNA, CDR2 SNTAGT. The CDR3 is made up of 14 amino acids. V gave up 2 bases and J gave up 1 base, with 8 bases separating them. CDR3 sequence (DNA): TGTGCCAGCAGTGACGGGAGGTCGAACACTGAAGCTTTCTTT. Translation gives CASSDGRSNTEAFF.

The V gene is TRBV7-2, the J gene TRBJ2-3; 13 bases line up with TRBD2. The J segment lost 1 base and the V segment lost 2 bases, leaving 6 bases of the junction unmatched. The V gene's germline CDR1 is SGHTA and CDR2 FQGNSA. The CDR3 is made up of 18 amino acids. The CDR3 DNA follows: TGTGCCAGCAGCTTACGACTAGCGGGAGGAGGACGCACAGATACGCAGTATTTT. It yields the protein CASSLRLAGGGRTDTQYF.

The chain employs TRBV2 and TRBJ1-2; 8 nucleotides align to TRBD1. The CDR3 loop spans 13 amino acids. V lost 8 bases and J lost 4; bases outside the gene matches: 6. The germline gives CDR1 SNHLY, CDR2 FYNNEI. CDR3: CASATGGVYGYTF. The DNA of the CDR3 is TGTGCCAGCGCTACAGGGGGAGTCTATGGCTACACCTTC.

In this sample, this clone turned up once. For the CDR3, the DNA is TGTGCCAGCAGCCCCCTTGGGTGGAACGAGCAGTACTTC. Protein: CASSPLGWNEQYF. The V call is TRBV7-6, the J call TRBJ2-7; the D is unclear. Trimming took 5 bases from V and 5 from J, leaving 13 bases between them. Germline CDR1 SGHVS, CDR2 FNYEAQ. This CDR3 has 13 residues.

The chain recombines TRBV2 with TRBJ2-6; no reliable D call. V was trimmed by 2 bases and J by 4 bases, leaving 9 bases between them. CDR3 length: 15 residues. The germline CDR1 and CDR2 sequences are SNHLY and FYNNEI. The CDR3 DNA follows: TGTGCCAGCAGTGAAACGTCGTGGGGGGCCAACGTCCTGACTTTC. Encoded protein: CASSETSWGANVLTF.

The genes are TRBV11-2 and TRBJ1-5; D gene ambiguous. Germline V gene lookup returns CDR1 SGHAT and CDR2 FQNNGV. The CDR3 runs to 15 residues. V was cut by 1 base and J by 3 bases, with 10 bases left in between. The CDR3 nucleotides are TGTGCCAGCAGCTTAGGGTACGCAGCCAATCAGCCCCAGCATTTT. Protein: CASSLGYAANQPQHF.

This chain uses TRBV5-6 with TRBJ2-5; D unresolved. The CDR3 sequence is 15 residues long. Trimming took off 0 bases at V and 1 base at J, with 10 bases between the two ends. Germline V gene lookup returns CDR1 SGHDT and CDR2 YYEEEE. The CDR3 nucleotides are TGTGCCAGCAGCTTGGCCAACGGGCTCCAAGAGACCCAGTACTTC. The encoded protein is CASSLANGLQETQYF.

V usage is TRBV10-3 and J usage is TRBJ2-1; 7 bases line up with TRBD1. From germline, CDR1 is ENHRY and CDR2 SYGVKD. Trimming took 4 bases from V and 8 from J; bases not matched to a gene: 2. The CDR3 is 12 amino acids. The CDR3 coding sequence is TGTGCCATCAGTGGACAGGGTTATGAGCAGTTCTTC. Amino acids: CAISGQGYEQFF.

This chain uses TRBV5-4 with TRBJ2-1; 13 nucleotides line up with TRBD2. V lost 4 bases, J lost 9 bases, and 13 bases stayed unmatched. Per the germline V gene, CDR1 is SGHNT and CDR2 is YYREEE (reference sequence). This CDR3 is built from 17 residues. This CDR3 is CASSRRVLAGGPGEQFF. In DNA form, the CDR3 reads TGTGCCAGCAGCCGGCGGGTACTAGCGGGAGGGCCCGGTGAGCAGTTCTTC.

This sequence joins TRBV27 and TRBJ1-1; D is possibly TRBD1 (5 bases). The CDR3 has 16 residues. The germline CDR1 and CDR2 sequences are MNHEY and SMNVEV (reference sequence). The germline V and J ends were trimmed by 5 bases and 1 base, with 17 bases remaining between them. DNA for the CDR3: TGTGCCAGCAGTCCCCCGGACACCCTGGGGAACACTGAAGCTTTCTTT. This codes for CASSPPDTLGNTEAFF.

The J gene is TRBJ2-1, the V gene TRBV12-5, with no clear D. The CDR3 is 12 residues long. The germline V and J ends were trimmed by 3 bases and 3 bases, with 3 bases remaining between them. The germline gives CDR1 LGHNT, CDR2 FRNRAP. This CDR3 is CASGLRYNEQFF. CDR3 nucleotide sequence: TGTGCTAGTGGTTTACGCTACAATGAGCAGTTCTTC. The full variable domain, completed using reference TRBV12-5 and TRBJ2-1, is DARVTQTPRHKVTEMGQEVTMRCQPILGHNTVFWYRQTMMQGLELLAYFRNRAPLDDSGMPKDRFSAEMPDATLATLKIQPSEPRDSAVYFCASGLRYNEQFFGPGTRLTVL.

The chain uses TRBV7-3 and TRBJ2-1; 11 nucleotides match TRBD2. From germline, CDR1 is SGHTA and CDR2 FQGTGA. The CDR3 has 18 amino acids. J was trimmed by 0 bases and V by 5 bases; bases with no gene match: 9. For the CDR3, the DNA is TGTGCCAGCAGCCCCCGGACTAGCGGGCGGAGCTCCTACAATGAGCAGTTCTTC. Translating gives CASSPRTSGRSSYNEQFF.

The rearrangement joins TRBV11-3 to TRBJ1-1; possibly TRBD1 for D (5 bases). This CDR3 has 13 residues. Trimming removed 5 bases from V and 6 bases from J, with 13 bases in between. Germline CDR1 is SGHNT and CDR2 is YENEEA. CDR3 nucleotide sequence: TGTGCCAGCAGCCCAGCCCCGGGGGCTGAAGCTTTCTTT. Translating gives CASSPAPGAEAFF.

This chain uses TRBV19 with TRBJ1-2, with D tentatively TRBD1 (6 bases). The CDR3 has 14 amino acids. Trimming took off 2 bases at V and 8 bases at J, with 15 bases between the two ends. Germline V gene sequence: CDR1 LNHDA, CDR2 SQIVND (reference sequence). DNA of the CDR3: TGTGCCAGTAGTATACGACAGGCCGACCTGGGCTACACCTTC. This encodes CASSIRQADLGYTF.

This chain connects TRBV9 to TRBJ1-1; D is unresolved. CDR1 SGDLS and CDR2 YYNGEE come from the germline V gene. The CDR3 runs 13 residues. V gave up 0 bases and J gave up 1 base, with 4 bases separating them. The CDR3 DNA follows: TGTGCCAGCAGCGTAGGAACGAACACTGAAGCTTTCTTT. This codes for CASSVGTNTEAFF.

This chain uses TRBV9 with TRBJ2-3; D is tentatively TRBD1 or TRBD2 (6 bases each). The CDR3 totals 15 residues. The V gene's germline CDR1 is SGDLS and CDR2 YYNGEE. Trimming left V 3 bases short and J 6 bases short, with 17 bases between. The DNA of the CDR3 is TGTGCCAGCAGCGCGGTAGGGGGACTGGCGGATACGCAGTATTTT. This encodes CASSAVGGLADTQYF. The full variable domain, rest sourced from reference TRBV9 and TRBJ2-3, is DSGVTQTPKHLITATGQRVTLRCSPRSGDLSVYWYQQSLDQGLQFLIQYYNGEERAKGNILERFSAQQFPDLHSELNLSSLELGDSALYFCASSAVGGLADTQYFGPGTRLTVL.

This chain links TRBV15 with TRBJ2-1, with 10 positions matching TRBD2. V was pared by 0 bases and J by 8 bases, with 7 bases of the junction left unmatched. This CDR3 has 16 amino acids. The V gene's germline CDR1 is LNHNV and CDR2 YYDKDF (reference sequence). The CDR3 DNA sequence: TGTGCCACCAGCAGAGAGGCCCTAGCGGGAGACCATGAGCAGTTCTTC. It is translated as CATSREALAGDHEQFF.

The J gene is TRBJ2-2, the V gene TRBV5-1; TRBD2 might be the D (6 bases). Trimming stripped 7 bases from V and 5 bases from J, with 15 bases between. Per the germline V gene, CDR1 is SGHRS and CDR2 is YFSETQ. The CDR3 consists of 14 residues. CDR3 amino acids: CASRETSRTGELFF. The DNA for the CDR3 is TGCGCCAGCCGAGAGACTAGTCGGACCGGGGAGCTGTTTTTT. Full variable domain (outside the CDR3, taken from reference TRBV5-1 and TRBJ2-2): KAGVTQTPRYLIKTRGQQVTLSCSPISGHRSVSWYQQTPGQGLQFLFEYFSETQRNKGNFPGRFSGRQFSNSRSEMNVSTLELGDSALYLCASRETSRTGELFFGEGSRLTVL.

The CDR3 is CASSYQMNTEAFF. The CDR3 DNA is TGTGCCAGCAGCTACCAGATGAACACTGAAGCTTTCTTT. V usage is TRBV11-3 and J usage is TRBJ1-1; D ambiguous. CDR1 and CDR2 (germline): SGHNT, YENEEA. The CDR3 is 13 residues long. V lost 4 bases and J 0 bases, leaving 6 bases between the germline ends. Using reference TRBV11-3 and TRBJ1-1 for the parts outside the CDR3, the full variable domain is EAGVVQSPRYKIIEKKQPVAFWCNPISGHNTLYWYLQNLGQGPELLIRYENEEAVDDSQLPKDRFSAERLKGVDSTLKIQPAELGDSAVYLCASSYQMNTEAFFGQGTRLTVV.

CDR3 bases: TGTGCCAGCAGCCCCGAAGTGGAAAAACTGTTTTTT. This encodes CASSPEVEKLFF. The chain recombines TRBV7-9 with TRBJ1-4; D unclear. Germline CDR1 reads SEHNR; CDR2 reads FQNEAQ (reference sequence). There are 12 residues in the CDR3. The ends were cut back, 5 bases at V and 8 bases at J, with 9 bases in the middle.

V usage is TRBV5-4 and J usage is TRBJ1-3, with D possibly matching TRBD1 (6 bases). The V gene lost 0 bases and the J gene lost 5 bases, with 9 bases spanning the gap. Germline V CDR1 and CDR2: SGHNT, YYREEE (reference sequence). This CDR3 has 14 residues. The CDR3 is CASSLDGGRNTIYF. Written as DNA, the CDR3 is TGTGCCAGCAGCTTGGATGGGGGGCGAAACACCATATATTTT. The whole variable domain, remainder taken from reference TRBV5-4 and TRBJ1-3, is ETGVTQSPTHLIKTRGQQVTLRCSSQSGHNTVSWYQQALGQGPQFIFQYYREEENGRGNFPPRFSGLQFPNYSSELNVNALELDDSALYLCASSLDGGRNTIYFGEGSWLTVV.

The chain carries TRBV6-4 and TRBJ2-1; D not certain. The V end was cut by 6 bases, the J end by 0 bases, with 12 bases between. The germline gives CDR1 MRHNA, CDR2 SNTAGT. CDR3 size: 15 residues. The CDR3 bases are TGTGCCAGCAGCCTTAGCAGGAACTCCTACAATGAGCAGTTCTTC. Translated: CASSLSRNSYNEQFF.

For this clone: This sample includes further DNA sequences coding for the same CDR3. The chain employs TRBV5-6 and TRBJ2-5; 8 nucleotides line up with TRBD1. CDR1 SGHDT and CDR2 YYEEEE come from the germline V gene. This CDR3 spans 14 amino acids. V was clipped by 3 bases and J by 4 bases; unmatched bases: 5. CDR3 DNA: TGTGCCAGCAGCTCTCCCACAGGGGGAGAGACCCAGTACTTC. Its translation: CASSSPTGGETQYF.

The chain has TRBV19 and TRBJ2-2; 9 bases match TRBD2. Trimming took 3 bases from V and 4 from J; bases not matched to a gene: 18. The CDR3 consists of 20 residues. The V gene's germline CDR1 is LNHDA and CDR2 SQIVND (reference sequence). This chain's CDR3 is CASSIDTTGTSSVGTGELFF. The CDR3 coding sequence is TGTGCCAGTAGTATCGACACAACCGGGACTAGCTCGGTCGGCACCGGGGAGCTGTTTTTT.

The V gene is TRBV30, the J gene TRBJ1-2; D remains unclear. Germline CDR1 GTSNPN, CDR2 SVGIG (reference sequence). This CDR3 has 10 residues. Between the trimmed V and J ends, which lost 4 bases and 4 bases, there was a span of 4 bases. This CDR3 is CAWNGYGYTF. As DNA, the CDR3 is TGTGCCTGGAATGGCTATGGCTACACCTTC.

V and J are TRBV12-5 and TRBJ2-7, with D perhaps matching TRBD1 or TRBD2 (5 bases each). The CDR3 is 12 amino acids. Deletions cut 6 bases from V and 4 bases from J, with 10 bases between. Germline V gene sequence: CDR1 LGHNT, CDR2 FRNRAP. CDR3 region: CASGPGPYEQYF. Written as DNA, the CDR3 is TGTGCTAGTGGCCCGGGACCATACGAGCAGTACTTC. Filled out from reference TRBV12-5 and TRBJ2-7, the complete variable domain reads DARVTQTPRHKVTEMGQEVTMRCQPILGHNTVFWYRQTMMQGLELLAYFRNRAPLDDSGMPKDRFSAEMPDATLATLKIQPSEPRDSAVYFCASGPGPYEQYFGPGTRLTVT.

Concerning this clone itself: The sample has other DNA sequences that encode this CDR3 too. This sequence joins TRBV19 and TRBJ2-7, with 7 bases identical to TRBD2. Germline CDR1 is LNHDA and CDR2 is SQIVND (reference sequence). CDR3 size: 13 residues. J gave up 5 bases and V 3 bases, and 4 bases lay outside the gene matches. CDR3 amino acids: CASSIGGGNEQYF. The CDR3 DNA reads as TGTGCCAGTAGTATCGGCGGGGGAAACGAGCAGTACTTC.

This chain uses TRBV18 with TRBJ2-4; the match to TRBD2 covers 8 bases. Germline CDR1 and CDR2: KGHSH and LQKENI. V was clipped by 3 bases and J by 2 bases; unmatched bases: 9. This CDR3 has 17 residues. CDR3 DNA: TGTGCCAGCTCACCCCTTCCCGGCGGGGGGACCAAAAACATTCAGTACTTC. It yields the protein CASSPLPGGGTKNIQYF.

J is TRBJ1-2 and V is TRBV28; D remains ambiguous. Germline-derived CDR1 and CDR2 are MDHEN and SYDVKM. This CDR3 is built from 12 residues. V was shortened by 1 base and J by 8 bases, with 8 bases between the two germline ends. The CDR3, as DNA: TGTGCCAGCAGTTTATTACTAAGCGGCTACACCTTC. Translation: CASSLLLSGYTF.